Each of the 17 T cell receptor beta chains below was sequenced from the same sample in a study of CD8 T cells in ankylosing spondylitis. Using its own MiXCR run on the 5' RACE reads, TCRdb lists one record per CDR3 protein. The profile covers some 290,000 distinct CDR3 sequences, with 15% to 25% appearing a single time and about 8% taken by the ten largest. Sequenced sample: blood, either unsorted or a sorted T cell fraction (not recorded which). The receptors shown here come from a male donor with ankylosing spondylitis or in good health (not recorded which).

Only a few counts were recorded for this clonotype. One end of the junction fails to match germline, which may point to a read error. J is TRBJ1-1 and V is TRBV20-1; D is undetermined. The CDR3 has 12 amino acids. In germline, CDR1 is DFQATT, CDR2 SNEGSKA (reference sequence). CDR3 protein: CSVRRVGTEAFF. The CDR3 DNA reads as TGCAGTGTTAGAAGGGTTGGCACTGAAGCTTTCTTT.

The chain is built from TRBV5-6 and TRBJ2-7; maybe TRBD2 (6 bases). This CDR3 region has 12 residues. Trimming removed 0 bases at V and 7 bases at J, with 8 bases between. Germline CDR1 SGHDT, CDR2 YYEEEE. The CDR3 sequence: CASSLGTTEQYV. The DNA for the CDR3 is TGTGCCAGCAGCTTGGGGACTACTGAGCAGTACGTC.

The chain joins TRBV11-2 to TRBJ2-1; 8 bases are shared with TRBD2. Germline V gene lookup returns CDR1 SGHAT and CDR2 FQNNGV. The length of the CDR3 is 18 residues. Germline trimming cut 5 bases from V and 4 bases from J; bases unmatched to any gene: 16. CDR3 residues: CASSRTSAGGGSYNEQFF. DNA for the CDR3: TGTGCCAGCAGCCGGACTAGTGCAGGCGGGGGGTCGTACAATGAGCAGTTCTTC.

The chain employs TRBV10-2 and TRBJ1-1, with D uncertain. CDR3 length: 13 residues. Germline V gene data show CDR1 as WSHSY and CDR2 as SAAADI. V was trimmed by 4 bases and J by 2 bases, leaving 8 bases between them. CDR3 amino acids: CASSGATNTEAFF. As DNA, the CDR3 is TGCGCCAGCAGTGGGGCAACCAACACTGAAGCTTTCTTT.

The V and J genes are TRBV2 and TRBJ2-3; 12 bases fit TRBD2. The CDR3 sequence is 20 residues long. V gave up 5 bases and J gave up 2 bases; unmatched junction bases: 17. Germline V lookup: CDR1 SNHLY, CDR2 FYNNEI. CDR3 amino acids: CASSPKRLAGENQPTDTQYF. Here the CDR3 DNA reads TGTGCCAGCAGTCCCAAAAGACTAGCGGGGGAGAATCAACCCACAGATACGCAGTATTTT.

This chain links TRBV20-1 with TRBJ2-3; TRBD2 agrees at 11 bases. The CDR3 runs to 15 residues. The J segment lost 6 bases and the V segment lost 5 bases, leaving 10 bases of the junction unmatched. Germline V gene lookup returns CDR1 DFQATT and CDR2 SNEGSKA (reference sequence). Here the CDR3 DNA reads TGCAGTGCTCACATAGCGGGAGGGCTCTGGGATACGCAGTATTTT. The encoded protein is CSAHIAGGLWDTQYF.

The V call is TRBV20-1, the J call TRBJ2-3, with 8 bases matching TRBD1. Germline V CDR1 and CDR2: DFQATT, SNEGSKA (reference sequence). Trimming took 2 bases from V and 6 from J; bases not matched to a gene: 7. The length of the CDR3 is 14 residues. The CDR3 protein is CSARKGQGRDTQYF. CDR3 DNA: TGCAGTGCTAGAAAAGGACAGGGTAGGGATACGCAGTATTTT.

This rearrangement joins TRBV6-4 to TRBJ2-1, with D uncertain. The CDR3 totals 16 residues. Trimming removed 2 bases at V and 0 bases at J, with 11 bases between. Germline CDR1 reads MRHNA; CDR2 reads SNTAGT. Here the CDR3 DNA reads TGTGCCAGCAGTGACACTAACAGTTCCTCCTACAATGAGCAGTTCTTC. This codes for CASSDTNSSSYNEQFF.

The gene calls are TRBV6-5 and TRBJ2-5; 11 nucleotides match TRBD1. Per the germline V gene, CDR1 is MNHEY and CDR2 is SVGAGI. Losses at the gene ends were 4 bases for V and 7 bases for J; bases not matched to a gene: 2. There are 13 residues in the CDR3. The CDR3 DNA sequence: TGTGCCAGCAGTTTAGGACAGGGGGCGACCCAGTACTTC. Translation gives CASSLGQGATQYF.

The chain has TRBV5-1 and TRBJ1-2; 8 nucleotides agree with TRBD1. The germline V gene encodes CDR1 SGHRS and CDR2 YFSETQ. Losses at the gene ends were 4 bases for V and 8 bases for J; bases not matched to a gene: 7. There are 13 residues in the CDR3. CDR3 DNA: TGCGCCAGCAGCCCACAGGGGGATTACGGCTACACCTTC. Residues: CASSPQGDYGYTF. The complete variable domain, with remaining parts taken from reference TRBV5-1 and TRBJ1-2, reads KAGVTQTPRYLIKTRGQQVTLSCSPISGHRSVSWYQQTPGQGLQFLFEYFSETQRNKGNFPGRFSGRQFSNSRSEMNVSTLELGDSALYLCASSPQGDYGYTFGSGTRLTVV.

For this clonotype: This is likely a read error, given that the CDR3 carries no conserved phenylalanine or tryptophan at its end. This rearrangement joins TRBV20-1 to TRBJ2-7; no reliable D call. The germline gives CDR1 DFQATT, CDR2 SNEGSKA (reference sequence). Trimming removed 0 bases from V and 0 bases from J, with 6 bases in between. The CDR3 contains 13 residues. This CDR3 is CSARDRNSYEQYA. The CDR3 DNA sequence: TGCAGTGCTAGAGATCGAAACTCCTACGAGCAGTACGCC.

The rearrangement uses TRBV6-1 and TRBJ2-3, with 12 bases that match TRBD2. Germline V gene lookup returns CDR1 MNHNS and CDR2 SASEGT. This CDR3 comprises 17 residues. Trimming at V came to 6 bases and at J to 4 bases, leaving 11 bases not matched to a gene. DNA of the CDR3: TGTGCCAGCAGCGCCCGACTAGCGGGAGTAGGCGCAGATACGCAGTATTTT. This sequence encodes CASSARLAGVGADTQYF.

In this sample, this clonotype turned up a few times. The gene calls are TRBV20-1 and TRBJ2-7, with TRBD1 matching over 10 bases. This CDR3 is built from 14 residues. Trimming at V came to 6 bases and at J to 3 bases, leaving 8 bases not matched to a gene. Germline CDR1 and CDR2: DFQATT and SNEGSKA (reference sequence). The CDR3 nucleotides read TGCAGTGCCAACACTGGACAGGGGGGCTACGAGCAGTACGTC. This translates into CSANTGQGGYEQYV.

The sample holds many counts of this clonotype. CDR3 region: CAWSVPGTQRSYNEQFF. The DNA for the CDR3 is TGTGCCTGGAGTGTACCCGGGACACAACGCTCCTACAATGAGCAGTTCTTC. The chain uses TRBV30 and TRBJ2-1; perhaps TRBD1 as D (6 bases). The V gene lost 0 bases and the J gene lost 0 bases, with 15 bases spanning the gap. The CDR3 spans 17 residues. Germline lookup yields CDR1 GTSNPN and CDR2 SVGIG (reference sequence).

This chain connects TRBV12-3 or TRBV12-4 to TRBJ2-3, with a possible D match to TRBD1 (6 bases). The CDR3 contains 14 residues. Trimming took off 6 bases at V and 3 bases at J, with 13 bases between the two ends. CDR3 DNA sequence: TGTGCCAGCAGCCGAATGCAGGGGACAGATACGCAGTATTTT. Amino acid sequence: CASSRMQGTDTQYF.

The chain employs TRBV12-3 or TRBV12-4 and TRBJ2-5; a weak D match, TRBD1 (6 bases). CDR3 length: 16 residues. Trimming removed 3 bases at V and 1 base at J, with 15 bases between. CDR3 nucleotides: TGTGCCAGCAGTTTGCTCGTCCAAGGGGGCCAAGAGACCCAGTACTTC. This translates into CASSLLVQGGQETQYF.

The V call is TRBV2, the J call TRBJ1-1, with 7 bases lining up with TRBD1. J gave up 4 bases and V 1 base, and 9 bases lay outside the gene matches. Per germline, CDR1 SNHLY and CDR2 FYNNEI. This CDR3 comprises 16 residues. The CDR3 DNA sequence: TGTGCCAGCAGTGAAGGAAGGGGGCCGGGGGGCACTGAAGCTTTCTTT. It encodes CASSEGRGPGGTEAFF.